The table lists the clone carrying this T cell receptor (beta chain) with many counts. This specimen belongs to a study of T cells in Graves' hyperthyroidism and ophthalmopathy. Using RNA transcripts as the source, TCR beta CDR3 regions were amplified. Using the HTBI primer set, a first-round RT-PCR was run on the TCR CDR3. TCRdb used MiXCR to reprocess the multiplex PCR reads, holding one entry per CDR3 protein. The table has under 350,000 distinct CDR3 sequences, about 13% seen once. The source is a woman aged 40 to 50 with Graves' hyperthyroidism. Sequencing was done on a sample of blood.

The CDR3 spells CASSGAGQETQYF. The CDR3, as DNA: TGTGCCAGCAGCGGGGCGGGACAAGAGACCCAGTACTTC. This chain links TRBV7-6 with TRBJ2-5, with a possible D match to TRBD2 (6 bases). CDR1 is SGHVS, CDR2 FNYEAQ, per germline. The CDR3 is 13 amino acids. Deletions cut 5 bases from V and 2 bases from J, with 9 bases between.